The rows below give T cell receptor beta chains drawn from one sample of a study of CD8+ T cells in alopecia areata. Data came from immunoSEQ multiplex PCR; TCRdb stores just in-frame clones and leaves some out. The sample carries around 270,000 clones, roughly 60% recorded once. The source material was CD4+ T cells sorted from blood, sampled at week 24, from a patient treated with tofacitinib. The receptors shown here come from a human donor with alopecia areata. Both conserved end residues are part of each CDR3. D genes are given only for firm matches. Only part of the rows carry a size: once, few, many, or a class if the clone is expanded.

cdr3_nt: TGTGCCAGCAGTGATAGCGGTAAGCCCCAGCATTTT
cdr3_aa: CASSDSGKPQHF
clone_size: NA
j_call: TRBJ1-5
v_call: TRBV2
d_call: NA

cdr3_nt: TGTGCCAGCGGCGGGAATTCCTACGAGCAGTACTTC
cdr3_aa: CASGGNSYEQYF
clone_size: few
j_call: TRBJ2-7
v_call: TRBV9
d_call: NA

cdr3_nt: TGCGCCAGCAGCCCCGAGGGGCCTTACGAGCAGTACTTC
cdr3_aa: CASSPEGPYEQYF
clone_size: NA
j_call: TRBJ2-7
v_call: TRBV5-1
d_call: NA

cdr3_nt: TGTGCCAGCAGCGTAGCTGGGACAGTAAATAATTCACCCCTCCACTTT
cdr3_aa: CASSVAGTVNNSPLHF
clone_size: NA
j_call: TRBJ1-6
v_call: TRBV9
d_call: TRBD1

cdr3_nt: TGCAGCGTTCTAAGGGGGCCAGGCGAGCAGTACTTC
cdr3_aa: CSVLRGPGEQYF
clone_size: NA
j_call: TRBJ2-7
v_call: TRBV29-1
d_call: TRBD1

cdr3_nt: TGTGCCAGATTCCCGGATACGCAGTATTTT
cdr3_aa: CARFPDTQYF
clone_size: NA
j_call: TRBJ2-3
v_call: TRBV7-4
d_call: NA

cdr3_nt: TGCGCCAGCAGCCAAGCCCGGGATACGCAGTATTTT
cdr3_aa: CASSQARDTQYF
clone_size: NA
j_call: TRBJ2-3
v_call: TRBV4-1
d_call: NA

cdr3_nt: TGTGCCAGCAGATTGTTTCGGAACACTGAAGCTTTCTTT
cdr3_aa: CASRLFRNTEAFF
clone_size: NA
j_call: TRBJ1-1
v_call: TRBV5-6
d_call: NA

cdr3_nt: TGTGCCTGGGGTTCTAGCGGGGGGTCTCGCACAGATACGCAGTATTTT
cdr3_aa: CAWGSSGGSRTDTQYF
clone_size: once
j_call: TRBJ2-3
v_call: TRBV30
d_call: TRBD2

cdr3_nt: TGTGCCAGCAGCCCTTGGACTAGCGGGGACTACGAGCAGTACTTC
cdr3_aa: CASSPWTSGDYEQYF
clone_size: few
j_call: TRBJ2-7
v_call: TRBV5-4
d_call: TRBD2

cdr3_nt: TGCGCCAGCAGCTTGGGCCGGACAGGGTTGAACACTGAAGCTTTCTTT
cdr3_aa: CASSLGRTGLNTEAFF
clone_size: few
j_call: TRBJ1-1
v_call: TRBV5-1
d_call: TRBD1

cdr3_nt: TGCGCCAGCAGCCCGGAAGCGGGGGCCACAGATACGCAGTATTTT
cdr3_aa: CASSPEAGATDTQYF
clone_size: few
j_call: TRBJ2-3
v_call: TRBV5-1
d_call: TRBD2

cdr3_nt: TGTGCCAGCAGCTCCCCCCTTGGACTAGTTGGAGAGACCCAGTACTTC
cdr3_aa: CASSSPLGLVGETQYF
clone_size: NA
j_call: TRBJ2-5
v_call: TRBV7-9
d_call: TRBD2

cdr3_nt: TGTGCCACTGCGGGGACTCAAGAGACCCAGTACTTC
cdr3_aa: CATAGTQETQYF
clone_size: once
j_call: TRBJ2-5
v_call: TRBV10-3
d_call: NA

cdr3_nt: TGTGCCAGCAGTTACTCTGGGCAGCCCTACAATGAGCAGTTCTTC
cdr3_aa: CASSYSGQPYNEQFF
clone_size: few
j_call: TRBJ2-1
v_call: TRBV6-5
d_call: NA

cdr3_nt: TGCTTGACAGGGGGCATTAATGAAGCTTTCTTT
cdr3_aa: CLTGGINEAFF
clone_size: NA
j_call: TRBJ1-1
v_call: TRBV20-1
d_call: TRBD1

cdr3_nt: TGTGCCTGGAGCCAGGGCCCAGGCGGGGGGACCCAGTACTTC
cdr3_aa: CAWSQGPGGGTQYF
clone_size: once
j_call: TRBJ2-5
v_call: TRBV30
d_call: TRBD2

cdr3_nt: TGTGCCAGCAGCAGCCCGTCCCAGCGACCGGGCGAGCAGTACTTC
cdr3_aa: CASSSPSQRPGEQYF
clone_size: NA
j_call: TRBJ2-7
v_call: TRBV7-8
d_call: NA

cdr3_nt: TGTGCCAGCAGCTCCAGGGGCCTGGCCAAAAACATTCAGTACTTC
cdr3_aa: CASSSRGLAKNIQYF
clone_size: few
j_call: TRBJ2-4
v_call: TRBV27
d_call: NA

cdr3_nt: TGTGCCAGCAGTAAAATGGGCGGGACTAACTCCCACACCGGGGAGCTGTTTTTT
cdr3_aa: CASSKMGGTNSHTGELFF
clone_size: NA
j_call: TRBJ2-2
v_call: TRBV7-6
d_call: TRBD2

cdr3_nt: TGTGCCTGGAGTAATGGGGAGACCCAGTACTTC
cdr3_aa: CAWSNGETQYF
clone_size: NA
j_call: TRBJ2-5
v_call: TRBV30
d_call: NA

cdr3_nt: TGTGCCAGCAGTTTAGGAATCCCCAGAACGGATACGCAGTATTTT
cdr3_aa: CASSLGIPRTDTQYF
clone_size: NA
j_call: TRBJ2-3
v_call: TRBV27
d_call: NA